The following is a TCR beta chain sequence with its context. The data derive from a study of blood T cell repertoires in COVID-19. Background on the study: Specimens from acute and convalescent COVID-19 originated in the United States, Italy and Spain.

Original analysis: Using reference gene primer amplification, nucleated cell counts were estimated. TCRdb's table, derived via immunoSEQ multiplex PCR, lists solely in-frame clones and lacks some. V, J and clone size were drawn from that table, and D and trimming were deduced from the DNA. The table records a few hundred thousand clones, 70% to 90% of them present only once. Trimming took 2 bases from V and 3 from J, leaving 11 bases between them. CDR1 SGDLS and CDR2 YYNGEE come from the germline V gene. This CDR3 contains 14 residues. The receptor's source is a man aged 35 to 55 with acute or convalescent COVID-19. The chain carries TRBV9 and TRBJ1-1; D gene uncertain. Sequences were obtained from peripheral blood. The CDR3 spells CASSVSGSHTEAFF. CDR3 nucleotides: TGTGCCAGCAGCGTTTCGGGGAGCCACACTGAAGCTTTCTTT. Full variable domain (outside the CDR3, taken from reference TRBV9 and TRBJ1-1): DSGVTQTPKHLITATGQRVTLRCSPRSGDLSVYWYQQSLDQGLQFLIQYYNGEERAKGNILERFSAQQFPDLHSELNLSSLELGDSALYFCASSVSGSHTEAFFGQGTRLTVV.